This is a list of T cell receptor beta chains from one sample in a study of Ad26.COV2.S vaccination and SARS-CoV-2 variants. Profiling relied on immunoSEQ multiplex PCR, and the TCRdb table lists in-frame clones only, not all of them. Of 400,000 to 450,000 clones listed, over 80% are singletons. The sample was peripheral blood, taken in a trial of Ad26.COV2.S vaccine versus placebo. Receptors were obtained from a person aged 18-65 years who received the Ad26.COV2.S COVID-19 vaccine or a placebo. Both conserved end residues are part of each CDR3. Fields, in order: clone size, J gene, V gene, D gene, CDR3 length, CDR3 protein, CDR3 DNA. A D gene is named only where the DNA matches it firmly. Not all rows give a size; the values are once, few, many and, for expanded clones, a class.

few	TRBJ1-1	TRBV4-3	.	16	CASSHRGGRRNTEAFF	TGCGCCAGCAGCCATCGAGGTGGCAGGCGTAACACTGAAGCTTTCTTT
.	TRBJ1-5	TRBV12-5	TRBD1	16	CASGLFQGEVSQPQHF	TGTGCTAGTGGTTTGTTCCAGGGGGAGGTAAGCCAGCCCCAGCATTTT
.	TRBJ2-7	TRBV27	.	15	CASSLVGFQNYEQYF	TGTGCCAGCAGTTTGGTAGGTTTCCAGAACTACGAGCAGTACTTC
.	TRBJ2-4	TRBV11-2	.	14	CASSLVRGANIQYF	TGTGCCAGCAGCTTAGTCCGGGGGGCCAACATTCAGTACTTC
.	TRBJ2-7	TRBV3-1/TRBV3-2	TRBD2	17	CASSQDKSRGGSYEQYF	TGTGCCAGCAGCCAAGATAAGTCCCGGGGGGGCTCCTACGAGCAGTACTTC
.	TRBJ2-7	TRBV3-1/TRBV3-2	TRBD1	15	CASSPRDRGKGEQYF	TGTGCCAGCAGCCCCCGGGACAGGGGGAAGGGCGAGCAGTACTTC
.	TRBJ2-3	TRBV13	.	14	CASSLPGSTDTQYF	TGTGCCAGCAGCTTACCAGGGAGCACAGATACGCAGTATTTT
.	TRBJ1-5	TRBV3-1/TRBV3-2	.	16	CASSPKNKGAQQPQHF	TGTGCCAGCAGCCCGAAAAACAAAGGGGCTCAGCAGCCCCAGCATTTT
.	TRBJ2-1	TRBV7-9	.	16	CASSSPHTDSPNEQFF	TGTGCCAGCAGCTCCCCTCATACGGACAGCCCTAATGAGCAGTTCTTC
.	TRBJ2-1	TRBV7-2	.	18	CASSLEERLVGGYNEQFF	TGTGCCAGCAGCTTAGAGGAGCGACTAGTGGGGGGCTACAATGAGCAGTTCTTC
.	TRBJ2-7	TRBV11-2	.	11	CASSLDPGLHF	TGTGCCAGCAGCTTAGATCCGGGACTCCACTTC
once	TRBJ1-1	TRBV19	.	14	CASSARDRNTEAFF	TGTGCCAGTAGTGCTCGAGACCGGAACACTGAAGCTTTCTTT
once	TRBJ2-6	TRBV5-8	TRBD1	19	CASSLAMGQGAPGANVLTF	TGTGCCAGCAGCTTGGCCATGGGACAGGGGGCGCCTGGGGCCAACGTCCTGACTTTC
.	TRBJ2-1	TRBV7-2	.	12	CASSFGLNEQFF	TGTGCCAGCAGCTTTGGACTCAATGAGCAGTTCTTC
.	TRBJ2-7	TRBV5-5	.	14	CASSLGQGDYEQYF	TGTGCCAGCAGCTTAGGGCAGGGTGACTACGAGCAGTACTTC
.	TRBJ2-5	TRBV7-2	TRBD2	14	CASAAGGAQETQYF	TGTGCCAGCGCGGCCGGGGGGGCCCAAGAGACCCAGTACTTC
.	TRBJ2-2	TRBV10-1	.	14	CASSESIWSGELFF	TGCGCCAGCAGTGAGTCGATTTGGTCCGGGGAGCTGTTTTTT
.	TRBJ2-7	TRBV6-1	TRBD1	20	CASSARSNPGTGIQYYEQYF	TGTGCCAGCAGTGCGCGAAGCAACCCCGGGACAGGGATCCAGTACTACGAGCAGTACTTC
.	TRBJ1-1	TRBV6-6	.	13	CATQTGMNTEAFF	TGTGCCACCCAGACAGGAATGAACACTGAAGCTTTCTTT
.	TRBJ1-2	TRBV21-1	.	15	CASSKVWGRHYGYTF	TGTGCCAGCAGCAAAGTCTGGGGACGGCACTATGGCTACACCTTC
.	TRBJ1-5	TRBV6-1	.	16	CASSDWTRPVNQPQHF	TGTGCCAGCAGTGATTGGACCCGCCCGGTTAATCAGCCCCAGCATTTT
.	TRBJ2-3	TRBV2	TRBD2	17	CASTLQTSGEITDTQYF	TGTGCCAGCACCCTTCAGACTAGCGGGGAAATCACAGATACGCAGTATTTT
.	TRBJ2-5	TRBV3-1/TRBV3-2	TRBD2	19	CASSPQTGLAGARQETQYF	TGTGCCAGCAGCCCCCAAACGGGGCTAGCGGGGGCCAGGCAAGAGACCCAGTACTTC
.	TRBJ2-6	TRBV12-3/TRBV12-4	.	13	CASSPTGANVLTF	TGTGCCAGCAGTCCAACTGGGGCCAACGTCCTGACTTTC
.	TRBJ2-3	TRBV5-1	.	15	CASSSEGTATDTQYF	TGCGCCAGCAGCTCCGAGGGGACTGCCACAGATACGCAGTATTTT
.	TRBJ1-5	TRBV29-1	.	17	CSVGLRKQSYSNQPQHF	TGCAGCGTTGGGCTGAGAAAACAGAGCTATAGCAATCAGCCCCAGCATTTT
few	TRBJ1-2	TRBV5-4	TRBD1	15	CASSVRQGTIYGYTF	TGTGCCAGCAGCGTCAGACAGGGAACCATCTATGGCTACACCTTC
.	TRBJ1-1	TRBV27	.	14	CASSLQGLHTEAFF	TGTGCCAGCAGTTTACAAGGACTGCACACTGAAGCTTTCTTT
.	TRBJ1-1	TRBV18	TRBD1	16	CASSPGGTGGSLEAFF	TGTGCCAGCTCACCCGGGGGGACAGGCGGAAGTTTAGAAGCTTTCTTT
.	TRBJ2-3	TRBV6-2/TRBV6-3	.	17	CASSYSLGAALSDTQYF	TGTGCCAGCAGTTATAGTTTGGGGGCAGCCTTATCAGATACGCAGTATTTT
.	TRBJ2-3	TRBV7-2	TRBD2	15	CASSAGGGLIDTQYF	TGTGCCAGCAGCGCCGGGGGGGGTCTGATAGATACGCAGTATTTT
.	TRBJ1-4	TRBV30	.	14	CAWTPGATNEKLFF	TGTGCCTGGACCCCGGGGGCAACTAATGAAAAACTGTTTTTT
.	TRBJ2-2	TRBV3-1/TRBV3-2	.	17	CASSQRGITSVSGELFF	TGTGCCAGCAGCCAAAGGGGAATAACCAGTGTCTCCGGGGAGCTGTTTTTT
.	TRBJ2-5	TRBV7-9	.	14	CASSYPGTGETQYF	TGTGCCAGCAGCTACCCTGGAACAGGAGAGACCCAGTACTTC
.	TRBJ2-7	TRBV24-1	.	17	CATSDFQEGNSAYEQYF	TGTGCCACCAGTGATTTTCAGGAGGGAAACTCGGCCTACGAGCAGTACTTC
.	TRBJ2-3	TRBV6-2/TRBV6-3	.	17	CASSYSSGTPLTDTQYF	TGTGCCAGCAGTTACTCAAGTGGGACACCCCTCACAGATACGCAGTATTTT
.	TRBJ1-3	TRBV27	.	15	CASSSALGDGNTIYF	TGTGCCAGCAGTTCCGCCCTAGGGGATGGAAACACCATATATTTT
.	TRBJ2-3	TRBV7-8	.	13	CASSLGQTDTQYF	TGTGCCAGCAGCTTAGGGCAGACAGATACGCAGTATTTT
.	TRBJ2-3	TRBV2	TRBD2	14	CAGARLAGADTQYF	TGTGCCGGGGCAAGGCTAGCGGGGGCAGATACGCAGTATTTT
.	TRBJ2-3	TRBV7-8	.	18	CASSIQVAHLPSTDTQYF	TGTGCCAGCAGCATACAGGTCGCCCACCTACCTAGCACAGATACGCAGTATTTT
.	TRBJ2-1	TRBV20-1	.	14	CSASRGVLPNEQFF	TGCAGTGCTAGTCGAGGCGTCCTCCCCAATGAGCAGTTCTTC
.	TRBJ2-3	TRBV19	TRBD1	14	CASTDRGRADTQYF	TGTGCCAGTACTGACAGGGGGCGCGCGGATACGCAGTATTTT
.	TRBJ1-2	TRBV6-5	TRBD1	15	CASSPHNRGLDGYTF	TGTGCCAGCAGTCCCCACAACAGGGGGCTGGATGGCTACACCTTC
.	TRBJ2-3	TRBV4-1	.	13	CASSQDRDYTQYF	TGCGCCAGCAGCCAAGACAGGGACTATACGCAGTATTTT
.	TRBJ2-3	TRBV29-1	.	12	CSVAGPPDTQYF	TGCAGCGTTGCCGGACCCCCAGATACGCAGTATTTT
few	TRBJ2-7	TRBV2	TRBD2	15	CASSGSSGGLYEQYF	TGTGCCAGCAGTGGAAGTAGCGGGGGCCTCTACGAGCAGTACTTC
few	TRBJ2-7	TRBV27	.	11	CAAGASYEQYF	TGTGCCGCGGGGGCATCATACGAGCAGTACTTC
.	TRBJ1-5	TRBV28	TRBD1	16	CASSLYRGIGNQPQHF	TGTGCCAGCAGTTTATACAGGGGGATCGGCAATCAGCCCCAGCATTTT
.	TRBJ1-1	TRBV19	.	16	CASSMFGARMNTEAFF	TGTGCCAGTAGTATGTTCGGTGCTCGTATGAACACTGAAGCTTTCTTT
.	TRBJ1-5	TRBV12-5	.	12	CASGSGGQPQHF	TGTGCTAGTGGTTCGGGTGGCCAGCCCCAGCATTTT
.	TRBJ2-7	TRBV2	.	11	CATSGAYEQYF	TGTGCCACCTCGGGGGCCTACGAGCAGTACTTC
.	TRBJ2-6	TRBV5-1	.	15	CASSLDLSGANVLTF	TGCGCCAGCAGCTTGGATCTCTCTGGGGCCAACGTCCTGACTTTC
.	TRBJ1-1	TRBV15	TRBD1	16	CATSRGGTGGTSEAFF	TGTGCCACCAGCAGGGGTGGGACAGGGGGCACGAGTGAAGCTTTCTTT